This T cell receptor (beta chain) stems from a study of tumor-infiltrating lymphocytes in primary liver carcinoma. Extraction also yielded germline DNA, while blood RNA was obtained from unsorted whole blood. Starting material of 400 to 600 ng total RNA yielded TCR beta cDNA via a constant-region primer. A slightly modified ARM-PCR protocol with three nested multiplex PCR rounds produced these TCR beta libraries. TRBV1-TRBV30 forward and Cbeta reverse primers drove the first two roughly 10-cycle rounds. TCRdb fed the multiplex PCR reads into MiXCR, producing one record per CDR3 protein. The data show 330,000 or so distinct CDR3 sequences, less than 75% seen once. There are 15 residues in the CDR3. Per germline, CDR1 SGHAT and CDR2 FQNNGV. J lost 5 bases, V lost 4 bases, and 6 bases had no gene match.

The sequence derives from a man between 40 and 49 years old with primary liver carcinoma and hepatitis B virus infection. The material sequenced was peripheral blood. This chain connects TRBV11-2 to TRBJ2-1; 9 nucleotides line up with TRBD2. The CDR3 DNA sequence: TGTGCCAGCAGCTCCCTAGCGGGATGGGACAATGAGCAGTTCTTC. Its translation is CASSSLAGWDNEQFF.